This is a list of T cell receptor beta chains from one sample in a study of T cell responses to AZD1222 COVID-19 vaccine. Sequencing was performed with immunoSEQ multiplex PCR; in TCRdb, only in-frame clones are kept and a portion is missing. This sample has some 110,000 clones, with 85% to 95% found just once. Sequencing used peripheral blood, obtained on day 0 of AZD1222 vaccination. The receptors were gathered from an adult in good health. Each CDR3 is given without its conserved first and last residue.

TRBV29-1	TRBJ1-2	SVGEPGYGYT
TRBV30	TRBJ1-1	AGTGGRTEAF
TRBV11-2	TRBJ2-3	ASSPREWGDTQY
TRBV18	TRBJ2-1	ASSPGGEGYNEQF
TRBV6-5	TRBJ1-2	ASTGQGGDYGYT
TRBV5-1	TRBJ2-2	ASTFGPANTGELF
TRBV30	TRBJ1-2	AWSVIVGGYT
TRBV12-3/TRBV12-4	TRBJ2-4	ASSLGGNIQY
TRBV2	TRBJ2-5	ASHLGPSGAEGTQY
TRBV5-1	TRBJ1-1	ASSMGTVNTEAF
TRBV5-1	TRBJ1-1	ASSTNGQGRTEAF
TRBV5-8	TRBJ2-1	ASSLAGVIDYNEQF
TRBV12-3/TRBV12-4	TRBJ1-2	ASSLEAAGYT
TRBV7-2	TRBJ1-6	ASRGGGYSTQGYNSPLH
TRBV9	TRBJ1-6	ASRGGDVASYNSPLH
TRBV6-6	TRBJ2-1	ASSYPSGSHYNEQF
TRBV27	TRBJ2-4	ASSLLRTDIQY
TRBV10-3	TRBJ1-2	AISEAGEVGTQNYGYT
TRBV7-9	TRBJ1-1	ASSRNTEAF
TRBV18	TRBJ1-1	ASSAISTGAGTEAF
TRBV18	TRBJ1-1	ATQWTARTEAF
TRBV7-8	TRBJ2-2	ASSRRLAANTGELF
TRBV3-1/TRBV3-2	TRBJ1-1	ASSQGDWVPEAF
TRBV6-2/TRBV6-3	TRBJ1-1	ASSLTLDRGLTEAF
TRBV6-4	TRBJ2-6	ASGTGGSGANVLT
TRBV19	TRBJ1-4	ASSSRGQMVNEKLF
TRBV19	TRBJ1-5	ASSRSGGAGSNQPQH
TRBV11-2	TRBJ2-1	ASSLGLDNEQF
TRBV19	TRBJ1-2	ASSRTGGNNT
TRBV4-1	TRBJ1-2	ASSQGIGWFRGNYGYT
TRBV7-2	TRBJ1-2	ASSLAAQGGYT
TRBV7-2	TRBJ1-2	ASSLGQNDYGYT